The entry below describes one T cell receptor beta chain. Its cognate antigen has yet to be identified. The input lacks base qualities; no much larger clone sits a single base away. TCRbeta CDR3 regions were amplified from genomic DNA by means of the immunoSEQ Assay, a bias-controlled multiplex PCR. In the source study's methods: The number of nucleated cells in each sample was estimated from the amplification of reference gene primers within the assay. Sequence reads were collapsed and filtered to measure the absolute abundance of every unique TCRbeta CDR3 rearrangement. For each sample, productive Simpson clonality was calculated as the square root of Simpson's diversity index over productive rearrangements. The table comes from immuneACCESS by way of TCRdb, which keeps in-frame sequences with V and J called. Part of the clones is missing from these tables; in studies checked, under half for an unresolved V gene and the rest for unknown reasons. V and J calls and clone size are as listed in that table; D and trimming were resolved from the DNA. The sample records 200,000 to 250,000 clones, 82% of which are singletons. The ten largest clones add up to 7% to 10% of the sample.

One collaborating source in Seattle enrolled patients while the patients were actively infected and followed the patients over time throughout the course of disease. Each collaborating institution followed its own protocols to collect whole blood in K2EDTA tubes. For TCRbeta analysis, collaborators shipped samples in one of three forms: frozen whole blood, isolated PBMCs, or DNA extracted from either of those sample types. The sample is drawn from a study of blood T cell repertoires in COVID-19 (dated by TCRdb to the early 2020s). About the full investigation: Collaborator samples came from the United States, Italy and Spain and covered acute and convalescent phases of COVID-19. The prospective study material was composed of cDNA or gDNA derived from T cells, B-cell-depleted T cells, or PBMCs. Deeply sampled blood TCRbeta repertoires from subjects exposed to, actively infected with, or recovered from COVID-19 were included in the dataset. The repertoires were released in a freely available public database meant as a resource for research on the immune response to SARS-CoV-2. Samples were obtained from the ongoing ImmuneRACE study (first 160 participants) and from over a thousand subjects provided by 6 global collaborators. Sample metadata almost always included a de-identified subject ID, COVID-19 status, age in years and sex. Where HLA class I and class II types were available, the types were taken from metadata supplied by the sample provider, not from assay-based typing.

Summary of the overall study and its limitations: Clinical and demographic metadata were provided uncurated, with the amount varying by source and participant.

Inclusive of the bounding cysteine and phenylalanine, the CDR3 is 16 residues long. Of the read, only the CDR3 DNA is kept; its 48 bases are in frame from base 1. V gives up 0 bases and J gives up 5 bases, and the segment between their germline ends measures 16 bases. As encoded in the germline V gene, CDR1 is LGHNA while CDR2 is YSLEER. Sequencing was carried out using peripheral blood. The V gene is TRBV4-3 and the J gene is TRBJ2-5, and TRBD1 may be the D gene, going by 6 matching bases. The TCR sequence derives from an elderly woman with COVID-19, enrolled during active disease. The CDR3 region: CASSQEYRDQGETQYF. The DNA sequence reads TGCGCCAGCAGCCAAGAATACAGGGACCAGGGGGAGACCCAGTACTTC.